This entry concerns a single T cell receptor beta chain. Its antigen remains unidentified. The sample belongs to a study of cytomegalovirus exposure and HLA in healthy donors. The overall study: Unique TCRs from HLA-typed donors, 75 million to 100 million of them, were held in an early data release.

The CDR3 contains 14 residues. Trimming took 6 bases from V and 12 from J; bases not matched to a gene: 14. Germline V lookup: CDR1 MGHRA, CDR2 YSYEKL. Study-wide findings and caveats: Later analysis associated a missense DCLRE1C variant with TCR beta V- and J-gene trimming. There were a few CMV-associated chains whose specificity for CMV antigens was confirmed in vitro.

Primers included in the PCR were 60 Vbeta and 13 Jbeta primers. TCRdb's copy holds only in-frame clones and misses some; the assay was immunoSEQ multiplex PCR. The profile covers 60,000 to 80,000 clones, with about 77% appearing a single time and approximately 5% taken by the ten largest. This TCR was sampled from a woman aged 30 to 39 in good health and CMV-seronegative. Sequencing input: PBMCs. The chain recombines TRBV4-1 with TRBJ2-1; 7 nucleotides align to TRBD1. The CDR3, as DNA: TGCGCCAGCAGACCTGTCAGGACAGGCTGGGTGCAGTTCTTC. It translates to CASRPVRTGWVQFF.